The next 24 T cell receptor beta chains were all read from a single sample in a study of blood T cells in healthy people across ages. Alongside a J-beta primer mix, a sample-barcoded 5' primer served in a second PCR lasting roughly 7 to 11 cycles. TCRdb analysed the 5' RACE reads with MiXCR anew, one entry per CDR3 protein. The sample lists 1.5 million to 2 million distinct CDR3 sequences, roughly two fifths occurring once. Sequenced sample: blood. These receptors were collected from a human donor in good health.

The chain carries TRBV7-8 and TRBJ2-1; a weak D match, TRBD2 (6 bases). Looked up from germline, CDR1 is SGHVS and CDR2 is FQNEAQ. This CDR3 is 15 amino acids long. The V end was cut by 1 base, the J end by 15 bases, with 22 bases between. The CDR3 sequence: CASSLGDGFALGGFF. The CDR3 nucleotides read TGTGCCAGCAGCTTAGGGGACGGCTTCGCCTTGGGGGGGTTCTTC.

This chain links TRBV5-1 with TRBJ1-1, with D unclear. CDR3 length equals 15 residues. The V end was cut by 3 bases, the J end by 6 bases, with 18 bases between. Germline V gives CDR1 SGHRS, CDR2 YFSETQ. CDR3 loop: CASSYRRVGVAEAFF. As DNA, the CDR3 is TGCGCCAGCAGCTACCGACGAGTGGGAGTGGCTGAAGCTTTCTTT. The entire variable domain, with the rest obtained from reference TRBV5-1 and TRBJ1-1, is as follows: KAGVTQTPRYLIKTRGQQVTLSCSPISGHRSVSWYQQTPGQGLQFLFEYFSETQRNKGNFPGRFSGRQFSNSRSEMNVSTLELGDSALYLCASSYRRVGVAEAFFGQGTRLTVV.

The table lists this clonotype with a few counts. The J gene is TRBJ2-5, the V gene TRBV29-1; 11 nucleotides agree with TRBD1. Germline trimming cut 3 bases from V and 2 bases from J; bases unmatched to any gene: 5. Germline CDR1 and CDR2: SQVTM and ANQGSEA. The CDR3 length is 15 residues. The CDR3 bases are TGCAGCGTTGACCAGGACAGGGGGCTTCAAGAGACCCAGTACTTC. Translating it yields CSVDQDRGLQETQYF.

This clonotype was detected once. The rearrangement links TRBV14 to TRBJ2-3; 7 nucleotides line up with TRBD2. The trim removed 1 base at V and 4 bases at J, leaving 17 bases unmatched. The CDR3 spans 19 residues. CDR1 and CDR2 (germline): SGHDN, FVKESK. This CDR3 is CASSQGLWVDFTSADTQYF. In nucleotides, the CDR3 is TGTGCCAGCAGCCAAGGATTATGGGTCGACTTCACTAGCGCAGATACGCAGTATTTT. Together with reference TRBV14 and TRBJ2-3, the CDR3 gives the full variable domain: EAGVTQFPSHSVIEKGQTVTLRCDPISGHDNLYWYRRVMGKEIKFLLHFVKESKQDESGMPNNRFLAERTGGTYSTLKVQPAELEDSGVYFCASSQGLWVDFTSADTQYFGPGTRLTVL.

This sequence joins TRBV4-3 and TRBJ1-2; 7 bases align to TRBD1. Germline V gene data show CDR1 as LGHNA and CDR2 as YSLEER. V was pared by 4 bases and J by 3 bases, with 11 bases of the junction left unmatched. The CDR3 is 16 amino acids. In nucleotides, the CDR3 is TGCGCCAGCAGCCCCGCGCCTAGGGACAGATACTATGGCTACACCTTC. The encoded protein is CASSPAPRDRYYGYTF.

The V gene is TRBV5-1, the J gene TRBJ1-2, with 8 nucleotides matching TRBD1. V lost 4 bases, J lost 3 bases, and 8 bases stayed unmatched. CDR3 length: 15 amino acids. Per germline, CDR1 SGHRS and CDR2 YFSETQ. The CDR3 is CASSGQDRGDYGYTF. The CDR3 DNA reads as TGCGCCAGCAGCGGGCAAGACAGGGGAGACTATGGCTACACCTTC.

This clonotype has just one count. The genes are TRBV5-1 and TRBJ2-4; 8 bases match TRBD2. This CDR3 contains 15 residues. Germline V lookup: CDR1 SGHRS, CDR2 YFSETQ. J was trimmed by 13 bases and V by 5 bases; bases with no gene match: 17. The CDR3 DNA sequence: TGCGCCAGCAGACAACTAGCGGACTCCTACAATGAGCAGTACTTC. Translation: CASRQLADSYNEQYF.

The rearrangement uses TRBV24-1 and TRBJ2-3; D perhaps matches TRBD1 (6 bases). The CDR3 loop spans 13 amino acids. The germline CDR1 and CDR2 sequences are KGHDR and SFDVKD. V was pared by 7 bases and J by 2 bases, with 9 bases between. The CDR3 reads CATRDSFTDTQYF. CDR3 nucleotide sequence: TGTGCCACCAGGGACAGCTTCACAGATACGCAGTATTTT.

This clonotype was detected many times. J is TRBJ2-7 and V is TRBV29-1; the D is unclear. The CDR3 consists of 15 residues. The germline gives CDR1 SQVTM, CDR2 ANQGSEA. Between the trimmed V and J ends, which lost 4 bases and 0 bases, there was a span of 16 bases. The DNA for the CDR3 is TGCAGCGTTGCGGATTCGGAAATAAGCTCCTACGAGCAGTACTTC. Its translation: CSVADSEISSYEQYF.

This clonotype was observed a handful of times. The V and J genes are TRBV10-2 and TRBJ2-7, with D unresolved. The V end was cut by 7 bases, the J end by 0 bases, with 13 bases between. Germline V gene sequence: CDR1 WSHSY, CDR2 SAAADI. This CDR3 contains 14 residues. The CDR3, as DNA: TGCGCCAGCACCTCTCTGACAAGCTCCTACGAGCAGTACTTC. Translation: CASTSLTSSYEQYF.

The chain couples TRBV5-1 to TRBJ2-7; tentative D call: TRBD1 (5 bases). The CDR3 consists of 14 residues. Germline V CDR1 and CDR2: SGHRS, YFSETQ. The ends were cut back, 0 bases at V and 3 bases at J, with 10 bases in the middle. CDR3: CASSLVTDSYEQYF. CDR3 nucleotides: TGCGCCAGCAGCTTGGTTACTGACAGCTACGAGCAGTACTTC.

The chain recombines TRBV6-6 with TRBJ1-2; D is possibly TRBD1 (6 bases). Trimming shortened V by 10 bases and J by 0 bases, and 12 bases separated the two germline ends. There are 13 residues in the CDR3. Germline values: CDR1 MNHNY, CDR2 SVGAGI (reference sequence). The CDR3 DNA follows: TGTGCCACATTGACAGGTCCTAACTATGGCTACACCTTC. Protein product: CATLTGPNYGYTF.

The rearrangement uses TRBV7-2 and TRBJ2-1; maybe TRBD2 (7 bases). This CDR3 contains 14 residues. Per germline, CDR1 SGHTA and CDR2 FQGNSA. The ends were cut back, 3 bases at V and 6 bases at J, with 12 bases in the middle. The CDR3 protein is CASSFGGPGNEQFF. The CDR3 DNA sequence: TGTGCCAGCAGCTTCGGGGGGCCGGGCAATGAGCAGTTCTTC.

The chain is built from TRBV2 and TRBJ1-5, with 7 nucleotides matching TRBD1. The CDR3 is made up of 13 amino acids. Germline V gene lookup returns CDR1 SNHLY and CDR2 FYNNEI. V lost 7 bases to trimming and J lost 5 bases; unmatched junction nucleotides: 5. CDR3 sequence: CASTNRGYQPQHF. The DNA of the CDR3 is TGTGCCAGCACTAACAGGGGATATCAGCCCCAGCATTTT.

This chain uses TRBV7-2 with TRBJ2-5; 13 bases line up with TRBD2. CDR1 SGHTA and CDR2 FQGNSA come from the germline V gene. The CDR3 loop spans 15 amino acids. V shed 5 bases and J 5 bases; nucleotides not matched to a gene: 5. The CDR3 is CASSKLAGGPETQYF. The CDR3 DNA follows: TGTGCCAGCAGCAAACTAGCGGGGGGGCCGGAGACCCAGTACTTC.

This clonotype was observed a few times. The rearrangement uses TRBV20-1 and TRBJ2-3; no clear D gene. The CDR3 has 18 amino acids. V lost 0 bases, J lost 1 base, and 20 bases lay in between. The germline V gene has CDR1 DFQATT and CDR2 SNEGSKA (reference sequence). DNA of the CDR3: TGCAGTGCTAGAGATCGTAACCGACGCGCAAGTGGCACAGATACGCAGTATTTT. Translation: CSARDRNRRASGTDTQYF.

This rearrangement joins TRBV7-2 to TRBJ2-3; TRBD1 might be the D (5 bases). Germline values: CDR1 SGHTA, CDR2 FQGNSA. The CDR3 loop spans 14 amino acids. The V gene lost 2 bases and the J gene lost 4 bases, with 10 bases spanning the gap. In nucleotides, the CDR3 is TGTGCCAGCAGCTTAAGGGGCATTGCAGATACGCAGTATTTT. This encodes CASSLRGIADTQYF.

The genes are TRBV4-3 and TRBJ1-2; the D is unclear. The CDR3 sequence is 15 residues long. Germline CDR1 is LGHNA and CDR2 is YSLEER. The ends were cut back, 4 bases at V and 6 bases at J, with 18 bases in the middle. The CDR3 DNA follows: TGCGCCAGCAGCCCCCGCCCCCGGGGTGTAAATGGCTACACCTTC. Residues: CASSPRPRGVNGYTF.

The chain recombines TRBV18 with TRBJ2-3; the D is unclear. Trimming stripped 3 bases from V and 0 bases from J, with 10 bases between. Germline loops: CDR1 KGHSH, CDR2 LQKENI. The CDR3 has 15 residues. CDR3 region: CASSPTLESTDTQYF. The CDR3 DNA is TGTGCCAGCTCACCGACGCTAGAAAGCACAGATACGCAGTATTTT.

This clonotype was counted between two and nine times. The chain recombines TRBV20-1 with TRBJ2-5; no clear D gene. The CDR3 runs to 14 residues. The V gene's germline CDR1 is DFQATT and CDR2 SNEGSKA (reference sequence). V lost 0 bases and J lost 0, with 8 bases in between. CDR3 residues: CSARDPGNQETQYF. DNA of the CDR3: TGCAGTGCTAGAGATCCGGGCAACCAAGAGACCCAGTACTTC.

The V gene is TRBV18, the J gene TRBJ2-3; 15 bases are shared with TRBD2. V lost 1 base to trimming and J lost 13 bases; unmatched junction nucleotides: 9. Germline values: CDR1 KGHSH, CDR2 LQKENI. This CDR3 contains 16 residues. The CDR3 spells CASSPRGLAGGLREYF. The CDR3 nucleotides are TGTGCCAGCTCACCACGAGGACTAGCGGGGGGGCTAAGAGAGTATTTT.

This chain links TRBV5-1 with TRBJ2-1; TRBD2 might be the D (7 bases). V was cut by 1 base and J by 13 bases, with 15 bases left in between. The CDR3 covers 13 residues. Germline assignment: CDR1 SGHRS and CDR2 YFSETQ. CDR3 sequence reads: CASSLLGEGGQFF. CDR3 DNA sequence: TGCGCCAGCAGCTTGCTTGGGGAGGGGGGTCAGTTCTTC.

The V gene is TRBV7-2, the J gene TRBJ1-2; D is unclear. The CDR3 length is 15 residues. V was clipped by 0 bases and J by 8 bases, with 16 bases between them. Germline V gene sequence: CDR1 SGHTA, CDR2 FQGNSA. DNA for the CDR3: TGTGCCAGCAGCTTAGCGATGGATACAGTGCGGGGCTACACCTTC. Translation: CASSLAMDTVRGYTF.

The chain couples TRBV20-1 to TRBJ2-5; D uncertain. CDR3 size: 12 residues. CDR1 and CDR2 from the germline V gene are DFQATT and SNEGSKA (reference sequence). V was shortened by 6 bases and J by 0 bases, with 8 bases between the two germline ends. This chain's CDR3 is CSAKTDQETQYF. The CDR3 bases are TGCAGTGCCAAGACGGACCAAGAGACCCAGTACTTC.